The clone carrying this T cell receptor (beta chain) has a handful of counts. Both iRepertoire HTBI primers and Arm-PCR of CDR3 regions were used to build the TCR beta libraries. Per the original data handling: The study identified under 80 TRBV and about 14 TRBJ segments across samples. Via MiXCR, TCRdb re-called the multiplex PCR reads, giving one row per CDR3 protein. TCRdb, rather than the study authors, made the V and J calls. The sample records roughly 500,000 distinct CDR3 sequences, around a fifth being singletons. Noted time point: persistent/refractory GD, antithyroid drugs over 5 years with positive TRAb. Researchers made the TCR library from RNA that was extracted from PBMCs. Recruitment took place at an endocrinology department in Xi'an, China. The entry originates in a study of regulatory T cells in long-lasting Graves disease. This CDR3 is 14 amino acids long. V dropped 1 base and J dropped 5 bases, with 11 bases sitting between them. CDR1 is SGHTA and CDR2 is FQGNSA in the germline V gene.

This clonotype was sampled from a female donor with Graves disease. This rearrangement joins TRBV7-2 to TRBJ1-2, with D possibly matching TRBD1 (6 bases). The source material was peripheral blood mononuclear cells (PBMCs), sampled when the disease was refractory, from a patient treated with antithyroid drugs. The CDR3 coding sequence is TGTGCCAGCAGCTTAGGGACAGTTCCATATGGCTACACCTTC. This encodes CASSLGTVPYGYTF.